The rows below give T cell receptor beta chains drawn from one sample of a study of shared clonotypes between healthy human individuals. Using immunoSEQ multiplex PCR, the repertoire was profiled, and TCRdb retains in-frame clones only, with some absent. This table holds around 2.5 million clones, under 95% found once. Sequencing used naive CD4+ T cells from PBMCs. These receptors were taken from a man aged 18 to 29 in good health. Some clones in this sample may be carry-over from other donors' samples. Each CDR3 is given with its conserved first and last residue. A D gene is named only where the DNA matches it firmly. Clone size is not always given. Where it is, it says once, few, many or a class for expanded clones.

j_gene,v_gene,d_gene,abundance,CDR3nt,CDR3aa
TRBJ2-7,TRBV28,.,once,TGTGCCAGCAGTTTCACTAGCCCCTACGAGCAGTACTTC,CASSFTSPYEQYF
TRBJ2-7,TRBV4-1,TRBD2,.,TGCGCCAGCAGCCAAGCTTCGGCGGGAGTAGGCTACGAGCAGTACTTC,CASSQASAGVGYEQYF
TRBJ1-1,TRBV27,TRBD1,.,TGTGCCAGCAGCTCCGGGACAGGGGGCTTCATGAACACTGAAGCTTTCTTT,CASSSGTGGFMNTEAFF
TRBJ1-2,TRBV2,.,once,TGTGCCAGCAGTGAAACAGGGAACTATGGCTACACCTTC,CASSETGNYGYTF
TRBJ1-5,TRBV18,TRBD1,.,TGTGCCAGCTCACCGGGACAGTCCAGTAGCAATCAGCCCCAGCATTTT,CASSPGQSSSNQPQHF
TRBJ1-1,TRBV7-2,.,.,TGTGCCAGCAGCGGCAGGGTTAGCACTGAAGCTTTCTTT,CASSGRVSTEAFF
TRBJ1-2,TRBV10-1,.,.,TGCGCCAGCAGTATGGGACAAAACTATGGCTACACCTTC,CASSMGQNYGYTF
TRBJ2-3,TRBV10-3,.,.,TGTGCCATCAGGGGCCGCGGGCTAAGCACAGATACGCAGTATTTT,CAIRGRGLSTDTQYF
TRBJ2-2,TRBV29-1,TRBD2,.,TGCAGCGTTGGGCTAGCGGGAGACACCGGGGAGCTGTTTTTT,CSVGLAGDTGELFF
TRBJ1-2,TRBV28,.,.,TGTGCCAGCAGGCGAACCGGGCTGAGAGGCGATGGCTACACCTTC,CASRRTGLRGDGYTF
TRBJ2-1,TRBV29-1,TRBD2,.,TGCAGCGTTGGGGGGCGACTAGCGGAGTACAATGAGCAGTTCTTC,CSVGGRLAEYNEQFF
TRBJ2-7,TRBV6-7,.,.,TGTGCCAGCAGTTACCGGGACCCCGAGCAGTACTTC,CASSYRDPEQYF
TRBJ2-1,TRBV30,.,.,TGTGCCTGGAGGGGAGGCGGGACCTACAATGAGCAGTTCTTC,CAWRGGGTYNEQFF
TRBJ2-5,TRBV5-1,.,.,TGCGCCAGCAGCTTGGCCGGGGGAAGCGGCGAGACCCAGTACTTC,CASSLAGGSGETQYF
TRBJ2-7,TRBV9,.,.,TGTGCCAGCAGCGTCGGTATCATCGACGAGCAGTACTTC,CASSVGIIDEQYF
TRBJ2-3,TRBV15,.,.,TGTGCCACCAGCAGACCTCACGATACGCAGTATTTT,CATSRPHDTQYF
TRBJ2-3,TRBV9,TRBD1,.,TGTGCCAGCAGCGTAGCCGGACAGGGGTGGGGCACAGATACGCAGTATTTT,CASSVAGQGWGTDTQYF
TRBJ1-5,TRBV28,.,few,TGTGCCAGCACCTACACCGGTGGACAGCCCCAGCATTTT,CASTYTGGQPQHF
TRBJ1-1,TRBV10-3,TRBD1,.,TGTGCCATCAGGGGACAGGGGGGGACTGAAGCTTTCTTT,CAIRGQGGTEAFF
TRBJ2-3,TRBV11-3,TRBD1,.,TGTGCCAGCAGCCTGGGACAGGGGGTGCCAGATACGCAGTATTTT,CASSLGQGVPDTQYF
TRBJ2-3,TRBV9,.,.,TGTGCCAGCAGCGAACAAAATACGCAGTATTTT,CASSEQNTQYF
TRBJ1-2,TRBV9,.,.,TGTGCCAGCAGCCCCTCGGGGGGGGCGGGAGGTGGCTACACCTTC,CASSPSGGAGGGYTF
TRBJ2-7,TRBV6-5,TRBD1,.,TGTGCCAGCAGCCGGGACAGGGTCTACGAGCAGTACTTC,CASSRDRVYEQYF
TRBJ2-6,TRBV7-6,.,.,TGTGCCAGCAGCCTAAGGCTACAGGGTAGCGGTGGGGCCAACGTCCTGACTTTC,CASSLRLQGSGGANVLTF
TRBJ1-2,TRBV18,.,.,TGTGCCAGCTCACCGAAGGGGCCAGATAACTATGGCTACACCTTC,CASSPKGPDNYGYTF
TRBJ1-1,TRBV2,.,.,TGTGCCAGCAGTGCCGGAGTGTTGGACACTGAAGCTTTCTTT,CASSAGVLDTEAFF
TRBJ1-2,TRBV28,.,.,TGTGCCAGCAGTTTTTTGGGGGCTGAGGACTATGGCTACACCTTC,CASSFLGAEDYGYTF